The text below deals with one T cell receptor beta chain. The antigen is not known. The entry originates in a study of T cells in narcolepsy. Study-wide context: Patients with NT1 or NT2 and healthy control donors were enrolled. Whole-study findings and limits: Autoreactive clone sequences were missing from some blood memory CD4+ repertoires. Same-patient CSF and blood CD4+ T cell clonotypes included HCRT-specific and TRIB2-specific autoreactive ones.

Libraries were prepared by immunoSEQ multiplex PCR; TCRdb keeps only in-frame clonotypes and omits some of them. The sample has 25,000 to 30,000 clones, 70% to 90% seen once. The CDR3 sequence is 14 residues long. J gave up 9 bases and V 5 bases, and 7 bases lay outside the gene matches. Germline V gene sequence: CDR1 SGHAT, CDR2 FQNNGV. The specimen was memory (CD45RA-) CD4+ T cells from blood. The rearrangement links TRBV11-2 to TRBJ2-7, with 13 bases lining up with TRBD2. This clonotype originated in a human donor in good health. The CDR3 DNA reads TGTGCCAGCAGCCGGACTAGCGGGAGTAGCGGGCAGTACTTC. Its protein product is CASSRTSGSSGQYF.